One sample yielded the 12 T cell receptor beta chains listed below, sequenced in a study of blood T cell repertoires in COVID-19. Measured with immunoSEQ multiplex PCR; TCRdb has only the in-frame clones, and not every one. Of roughly 100,000 clones listed, about 72% are singletons. The sample consisted of peripheral blood. Receptor source: a man in his sixties with active or convalescent COVID-19.

The chain links TRBV6-5 to TRBJ2-3; possibly TRBD2 for D (5 bases). The V end was cut by 7 bases, the J end by 0 bases, with 11 bases between. The CDR3 runs 14 residues. CDR1 and CDR2 from the germline V gene are MNHEY and SVGAGI. The CDR3 loop is CASNKRTSTDTQYF. In nucleotides, the CDR3 is TGTGCCAGCAATAAGCGGACTAGCACAGATACGCAGTATTTT.

The chain recombines TRBV5-4 with TRBJ2-5, with 9 bases aligning to TRBD2. The CDR3 runs to 14 residues. Unmatched junction bases numbered 2, after V lost 4 bases and J lost 1 base. CDR1 and CDR2 from the germline V gene are SGHNT and YYREEE (reference sequence). CDR3 nucleotide sequence: TGTGCCAGCAGCACTAGCGGGCCCCAAGAGACCCAGTACTTC. Protein sequence: CASSTSGPQETQYF.

V usage is TRBV4-1 and J usage is TRBJ2-3; 7 bases are shared with TRBD1. Germline V lookup: CDR1 MGHRA, CDR2 YSYEKL. Unmatched junction bases numbered 5, after V lost 6 bases and J lost 2 bases. CDR3 length equals 14 residues. For the CDR3, the DNA is TGCGCCAGCAGAAGGGGGCGAATCACAGATACGCAGTATTTT. Its translation: CASRRGRITDTQYF.

This chain joins TRBV24-1 and TRBJ1-5; maybe TRBD1 (6 bases). V lost 3 bases, J lost 5 bases, and 13 bases lay in between. Germline V gene lookup returns CDR1 KGHDR and CDR2 SFDVKD. This CDR3 spans 15 amino acids. CDR3 in amino acids: CATSDPGALDQPQHF. CDR3 coding DNA: TGTGCCACCAGTGATCCAGGGGCGCTAGATCAGCCCCAGCATTTT.

CDR3 sequence (DNA): TGTGCCAGCACTGCGGGATTCTACAATGAGCAGTTCTTC. Translation: CASTAGFYNEQFF. The chain is built from TRBV2 and TRBJ2-1, with D tentatively TRBD2 (6 bases). V lost 7 bases and J lost 3, with 10 bases in between. There are 13 residues in the CDR3. The germline CDR1 and CDR2 sequences are SNHLY and FYNNEI.

The genes are TRBV29-1 and TRBJ2-3; 10 bases line up with TRBD1. The CDR3 runs to 16 residues. V was pared by 7 bases and J by 4 bases, with 14 bases of the junction left unmatched. Germline V gives CDR1 SQVTM, CDR2 ANQGSEA. The CDR3, as DNA: TGCAGCGCTAAGCTACCGGGACAGGGGAGGGCAGATACGCAGTATTTT. Amino acids: CSAKLPGQGRADTQYF.

The chain carries TRBV7-9 and TRBJ2-2, with 7 positions matching TRBD2. Trimming removed 4 bases from V and 7 bases from J; junction bases left unmatched: 18. Per the germline V gene, CDR1 is SEHNR and CDR2 is FQNEAQ (reference sequence). The CDR3 contains 18 residues. In DNA form, the CDR3 reads TGTGCCAGCAGCTCTTTCGAGGGGAGGGAGATCTATCACGGGGAGCTGTTTTTT. Residues: CASSSFEGREIYHGELFF.

CDR3 in amino acids: CASTPRPPYEQYF. The CDR3 DNA reads as TGTGCCAGTACCCCTAGACCCCCCTACGAGCAGTACTTC. J is TRBJ2-7 and V is TRBV19; D is unclear. V was clipped by 7 bases and J by 2 bases, with 12 bases between them. The CDR3 spans 13 residues. Per the germline V gene, CDR1 is LNHDA and CDR2 is SQIVND (reference sequence).

This rearrangement joins TRBV5-1 to TRBJ2-3; TRBD1 might be the D (7 bases). This CDR3 has 16 amino acids. Germline V gene sequence: CDR1 SGHRS, CDR2 YFSETQ. Trimming took off 1 base at V and 6 bases at J, with 18 bases between the two ends. CDR3: CASSLWDSLRGDTQYF. The CDR3 DNA reads as TGCGCCAGCAGCTTGTGGGACAGCTTACGGGGGGATACGCAGTATTTT.

The genes are TRBV6-5 and TRBJ1-4; 9 nucleotides line up with TRBD1. The ends lost 6 bases at V and 8 bases at J; junction bases unmatched: 4. From germline, CDR1 is MNHEY and CDR2 SVGAGI. The CDR3 is made up of 13 amino acids. The CDR3 spells CASRQGAREKLFF. The CDR3 nucleotides read TGTGCCAGCAGACAGGGGGCGCGGGAAAAACTGTTTTTT.

This chain links TRBV7-6 with TRBJ2-5; 11 bases match TRBD2. CDR1 and CDR2 (germline): SGHVS, FNYEAQ. J was trimmed by 4 bases and V by 3 bases; bases with no gene match: 1. The CDR3 length is 14 residues. CDR3 amino acids: CASSFGLAGETQYF. CDR3 DNA sequence: TGTGCCAGCAGCTTCGGACTAGCGGGAGAGACCCAGTACTTC.

The J gene is TRBJ1-2, the V gene TRBV18; D not certain. The CDR3 sequence is 11 residues long. V gave up 3 bases and J gave up 3 bases, with 2 bases separating them. Germline assignment: CDR1 KGHSH and CDR2 LQKENI. The CDR3, as DNA: TGTGCCAGCTCACCCGACTATGGCTACACCTTC. It is translated as CASSPDYGYTF. The whole variable domain, filled in from reference TRBV18 and TRBJ1-2, reads NAGVMQNPRHLVRRRGQEARLRCSPMKGHSHVYWYRQLPEEGLKFMVYLQKENIIDESGMPKERFSAEFPKEGPSILRIQQVVRGDSAAYFCASSPDYGYTFGSGTRLTVV.